This T cell receptor (beta chain) stems from a study of T cell repertoires in cytomegalovirus infection. Study information: Recently identified HLA-C-restricted and well-studied HLA-B-restricted CMV epitopes were used. Indications of both CMV infection and matching HLA type were provided by public TCR beta signatures. Overall study findings and caveats: Of the TCR beta families, the public ones yielded a cumulative frequency that identified carriers of CMV plus the relevant HLA.

For this clonotype: The antigen remains unidentified.

TCRdb re-called the reads through MiXCR, storing one row per CDR3 protein. The repertoire has about 770,000 distinct CDR3 sequences, about 29% of them found once; the top ten carry around 13%. Looked up from germline, CDR1 is SEHNR and CDR2 is FQNEAQ (reference sequence). V lost 4 bases to trimming and J lost 4 bases; unmatched junction nucleotides: 6. This CDR3 is built from 16 residues. The receptor was derived from a human donor in good health (CMV status not recorded). Some clones in this sample may be carry-over from other donors' samples. This specimen was cultured CD8+ T cells from PBMCs, taken from culture after CMV antigen stimulation. This chain links TRBV7-9 with TRBJ2-2, with 10 bases matching TRBD1. CDR3 nucleotide sequence: TGTGCCAGCAGCTCGGGACAGGGGACGTCCACCGGGGAGCTGTTTTTT. Translating gives CASSSGQGTSTGELFF.